These 13 T cell receptor beta chains originate from one sample sequenced in a study of cytomegalovirus exposure and HLA in healthy donors (dated by TCRdb to the late 2010s). The method behind the library was the immunoSEQ multiplex PCR assay. TCRdb holds this immuneACCESS table with in-frame rearrangements only. Some clones are missing; in checked studies, unresolved V genes explain under half, and the rest has no known cause. Within this sample are roughly 150,000 clones, with approximately 96% of them counted one time only. About 0.94% of the sample rests with the top ten. Sequencing used PBMCs. All receptors come from a woman aged 18-30 years in good health and CMV-seronegative.

The chain joins TRBV7-6 to TRBJ2-7; 13 bases align to TRBD2. Unmatched junction bases numbered 6, after V lost 4 bases and J lost 0 bases. CDR3 length: 17 amino acids. From germline, CDR1 is SGHVS and CDR2 FNYEAQ. The CDR3 is CASSSGTSGVLSYEQYF. Written as DNA, the CDR3 is TGTGCCAGCAGCTCCGGGACTAGCGGGGTCCTCTCCTACGAGCAGTACTTC.

The chain combines TRBV11-2 with TRBJ2-7; 9 positions match TRBD2. The CDR3 sequence is 19 residues long. Germline V gives CDR1 SGHAT, CDR2 FQNNGV. With V trimmed by 5 bases and J by 1 base, 18 bases remained unmatched. The DNA of the CDR3 is TGTGCCAGCAGCCCGTCCAGATGGGAAGCGGGGGGTCGATCCTACGAGCAGTACTTC. As protein: CASSPSRWEAGGRSYEQYF. Supplemented by reference TRBV11-2 and TRBJ2-7, the full variable domain reads EAGVAQSPRYKIIEKRQSVAFWCNPISGHATLYWYQQILGQGPKLLIQFQNNGVVDDSQLPKDRFSAERLKGVDSTLKIQPAKLEDSAVYLCASSPSRWEAGGRSYEQYFGPGTRLTVT.

The rearrangement uses TRBV5-1 and TRBJ1-1; 8 nucleotides match TRBD1. Germline assignment: CDR1 SGHRS and CDR2 YFSETQ. The junction had 8 bases not matched to a gene; V was cut back by 6 bases and J by 1 base. The CDR3 consists of 15 residues. The CDR3 DNA is TGCGCCAGCAACTACGGACAGGGAGAGAACACTGAAGCTTTCTTT. Its protein is CASNYGQGENTEAFF.

V is TRBV6-5 and J is TRBJ2-1, with 13 bases matching TRBD2. CDR3 size: 15 residues. Germline loops: CDR1 MNHEY, CDR2 SVGAGI. Unmatched junction bases numbered 3, after V lost 5 bases and J lost 5 bases. CDR3 sequence (DNA): TGTGCCAGCAGTCGGACTAGCGGGGGACACAATGAGCAGTTCTTC. It yields the protein CASSRTSGGHNEQFF.

The chain employs TRBV18 and TRBJ1-2, with a tentative D call TRBD1 (6 bases). Trimming took 3 bases from V and 0 from J, leaving 14 bases between them. This CDR3 has 16 amino acids. Germline V gives CDR1 KGHSH, CDR2 LQKENI. The chain's CDR3 is CASSPIQGGANYGYTF. DNA of the CDR3: TGTGCCAGCTCACCCATCCAAGGGGGGGCTAACTATGGCTACACCTTC.

This clone was seen more than once but under ten times. The rearrangement links TRBV27 to TRBJ1-6; tentative D call: TRBD1 (6 bases). The ends were cut back, 3 bases at V and 5 bases at J, with 8 bases in the middle. The CDR3 contains 14 residues. CDR1 is MNHEY and CDR2 is SMNVEV in the germline V gene (reference sequence). CDR3 sequence reads: CASSFHRDNSPLHF. The DNA of the CDR3 is TGTGCCAGCAGTTTTCACAGGGATAATTCACCCCTCCACTTT.

The V and J genes are TRBV5-8 and TRBJ1-5; 7 positions agree with TRBD1. Per germline, CDR1 SGHTS and CDR2 YDEGEE. The CDR3 runs 15 residues. Losses at the gene ends were 4 bases for V and 1 base for J; bases not matched to a gene: 5. CDR3 protein: CASSPTGISNQPQHF. Written as DNA, the CDR3 is TGTGCCAGCAGCCCGACAGGGATCAGCAATCAGCCCCAGCATTTT.

The chain recombines TRBV4-1 with TRBJ1-2; D gene uncertain. The CDR3 extends over 13 amino acids. The V gene lost 0 bases and the J gene lost 4 bases, with 6 bases spanning the gap. Per the germline V gene, CDR1 is MGHRA and CDR2 is YSYEKL. The CDR3 loop is CASSQDEGYGYTF. CDR3 DNA sequence: TGCGCCAGCAGCCAAGACGAGGGCTATGGCTACACCTTC.

This chain connects TRBV7-6 to TRBJ2-2; 11 bases align to TRBD2. Germline values: CDR1 SGHVS, CDR2 FNYEAQ. The V segment lost 6 bases and the J segment 4 bases; nucleotides outside the gene matches: 7. The CDR3 spans 16 residues. CDR3 residues: CASSRTSGGLTGELFF. In DNA form, the CDR3 reads TGTGCCAGCAGTCGTACTAGCGGGGGCCTCACCGGGGAGCTGTTTTTT.

V usage is TRBV27 and J usage is TRBJ2-7; TRBD1 agrees at 7 bases. In germline, CDR1 is MNHEY, CDR2 SMNVEV (reference sequence). The CDR3 is 18 residues long. Trimming cost V 2 bases and J 1 base; bases outside gene matches: 14. CDR3 DNA: TGTGCCAGCAGTTTAATGTGGACAGGCCAAACTTTATCCTACGAGCAGTACTTC. Translation: CASSLMWTGQTLSYEQYF.

The chain has TRBV5-4 and TRBJ1-1; tentatively, D is TRBD1 (6 bases). The CDR3 covers 13 residues. Germline-derived CDR1 and CDR2 are SGHNT and YYREEE (reference sequence). Trimming left V 4 bases short and J 6 bases short, with 13 bases between. CDR3 region: CASSMSGAAEAFF. CDR3 coding DNA: TGTGCCAGCAGCATGTCAGGGGCCGCTGAAGCTTTCTTT.

The gene calls are TRBV6-5 and TRBJ1-3, with a tentative D call TRBD1 (6 bases). The CDR3 runs to 15 residues. V shed 6 bases and J shed 0 bases, with 12 bases lying between them. Germline V gives CDR1 MNHEY, CDR2 SVGAGI. CDR3 residues: CASSMTGASGNTIYF. CDR3 bases: TGTGCCAGCAGCATGACAGGAGCCTCTGGAAACACCATATATTTT.

The genes are TRBV10-3 and TRBJ1-1, with 7 positions matching TRBD1. Germline lookup yields CDR1 ENHRY and CDR2 SYGVKD. This CDR3 contains 12 residues. The junction had 7 bases not matched to a gene; V was cut back by 10 bases and J by 5 bases. CDR3 nucleotide sequence: TGTGCCACTGGAGGGGGCTATACTGAAGCTTTCTTT. It codes for CATGGGYTEAFF.